This TCR beta chain was recovered during a study of cytomegalovirus exposure and HLA in healthy donors. Study results and caveats: Sequencing likely generated an artifact that appeared as a cluster of highly shared sequence variants. Some TCR beta chains (roughly 150 of them) were listed as cytomegalovirus-associated. Links to common viral pathogens appeared, in a later analysis, for several of the most significant clusters.

Per germline, CDR1 SQVTM and CDR2 ANQGSEA. The CDR3 has 15 amino acids. J gave up 10 bases and V 4 bases, and 15 bases lay outside the gene matches. PCR primers comprised 60 Vbeta and 13 Jbeta primers. Method: immunoSEQ multiplex PCR; TCRdb's copy keeps in-frame clones and lacks some. The sample records about 130,000 clones, 60% to 85% being singletons. Worth noting for this clone: Its antigen is currently unknown.

The clonotype originates from a man aged 25-45 years in good health and CMV-seronegative. The V and J genes are TRBV29-1 and TRBJ2-1; 8 bases fit TRBD2. The sample consisted of PBMCs. CDR3 bases: TGCAGCGTTGTCCCCACAGCGGGAGTCCAATTGGAGCAGTTCTTC. Protein: CSVVPTAGVQLEQFF.